This T cell receptor beta chain is drawn from a study of identical twins. Study-wide results and caveats: Out-of-frame alpha sequences that twins shared showed excess low generation probability. High-abundance cord blood beta clonotypes had fewer insertions; memory repertoires showed none.

This clonotype occurred a few times. What it recognizes is unknown. TCRdb analysed the 5' RACE reads with MiXCR anew, one entry per CDR3 protein. The table includes under 900,000 distinct CDR3 sequences, roughly 12% detected once. CDR3 length: 17 residues. The V gene's germline CDR1 is SGHNT and CDR2 YENEEA. V dropped 1 base and J dropped 9 bases, with 25 bases sitting between them. These data are also associated with another study on yellow fever vaccine responses in identical twins.

J is TRBJ2-7 and V is TRBV11-3; no clear D gene. This receptor was identified in a woman aged 18-29 years in good health. Material: PBMCs. The CDR3 sequence is CASSLVSGSPVADGQYF. In DNA, the CDR3 is TGTGCCAGCAGCTTAGTTTCCGGCTCTCCAGTAGCCGACGGGCAGTACTTC. The full variable domain, rest sourced from reference TRBV11-3 and TRBJ2-7, is EAGVVQSPRYKIIEKKQPVAFWCNPISGHNTLYWYLQNLGQGPELLIRYENEEAVDDSQLPKDRFSAERLKGVDSTLKIQPAELGDSAVYLCASSLVSGSPVADGQYFGPGTRLTVT.